Listed below are T cell receptor beta chains from one sample, sequenced in a study of T cells in Graves' hyperthyroidism and ophthalmopathy. From the multiplex PCR reads, TCRdb called clonotypes with MiXCR, one entry per CDR3 protein. The sample comprises roughly 660,000 distinct CDR3 sequences, roughly 17% of which are singletons, and roughly a sixth rests with the top ten. Sequenced input: blood. The receptors stem from a man aged 45 to 65 with Graves' hyperthyroidism. Both conserved end residues are part of each CDR3. A D gene is named only where the DNA matches it firmly. For some rows the clone size is stated as once, few or many, or as a class when expanded; others skip it.

J gene: TRBJ2-1
V gene: TRBV5-1
D gene: TRBD2
clone size: many
CDR3 protein: CASSTSLAAASYNEQFF
CDR3 DNA: TGCGCCAGCAGCACGTCGCTAGCGGCAGCCTCCTACAATGAGCAGTTCTTC

J gene: TRBJ2-1
V gene: TRBV11-2
D gene: TRBD2
clone size: many
CDR3 protein: CASSLLGGSGNEQFF
CDR3 DNA: TGTGCCAGCAGCTTACTCGGGGGGAGCGGCAATGAGCAGTTCTTC

J gene: TRBJ1-2
V gene: TRBV6-1
D gene: TRBD1
clone size: many
CDR3 protein: CASGLTGTKANYGYTF
CDR3 DNA: TGTGCCAGCGGGCTGACAGGGACAAAGGCTAACTATGGCTACACCTTC

J gene: TRBJ1-5
V gene: TRBV27
D gene: -
clone size: many
CDR3 protein: CASRYSSGSNQPQHF
CDR3 DNA: TGTGCCAGCAGATATTCGTCAGGGTCAAATCAGCCCCAGCATTTT

J gene: TRBJ2-7
V gene: TRBV9
D gene: -
clone size: once
CDR3 protein: CASSRGGSIRSSYEQYF
CDR3 DNA: TGTGCCAGCAGCCGAGGGGGGAGTATCAGGAGCTCCTACGAGCAGTACTTC

J gene: TRBJ1-6
V gene: TRBV6-1
D gene: -
clone size: many
CDR3 protein: CASSPGGVYSPLHF
CDR3 DNA: TGTGCCAGCAGCCCGGGGGGGGTTTATTCACCCCTCCACTTT

J gene: TRBJ2-3
V gene: TRBV12-3/TRBV12-4
D gene: TRBD2
clone size: many
CDR3 protein: CASSSRGLAGGLGDTQYF
CDR3 DNA: TGTGCCAGCAGTTCCCGGGGACTAGCGGGAGGTCTAGGGGATACGCAGTATTTT

J gene: TRBJ2-7
V gene: TRBV2
D gene: -
clone size: many
CDR3 protein: CASKLGGVSRRSSYEQYF
CDR3 DNA: TGTGCCAGCAAACTAGGGGGGGTGAGCCGACGGAGCTCCTACGAGCAGTACTTC

J gene: TRBJ2-2
V gene: TRBV12-3/TRBV12-4
D gene: -
clone size: few
CDR3 protein: CASSLEGVMPFF
CDR3 DNA: TGTGCCAGCAGTTTAGAAGGAGTTATGCCGTTTTTT

J gene: TRBJ2-2
V gene: TRBV27
D gene: -
clone size: few
CDR3 protein: CASSSSEYTGELFF
CDR3 DNA: TGTGCCAGCAGTAGTTCGGAGTACACCGGGGAGCTGTTTTTT

J gene: TRBJ2-7
V gene: TRBV20-1
D gene: -
clone size: few
CDR3 protein: CSAPDSLLYEQYF
CDR3 DNA: TGCAGTGCTCCGGACAGTCTTCTCTACGAGCAGTACTTC

J gene: TRBJ2-1
V gene: TRBV18
D gene: -
clone size: few
CDR3 protein: CASSPPVGGGAPRQFF
CDR3 DNA: TGTGCCAGCTCCCCTCCCGTAGGAGGCGGGGCCCCAAGGCAGTTCTTC

J gene: TRBJ2-2
V gene: TRBV7-2
D gene: TRBD2
clone size: many
CDR3 protein: CASSPRLAGVLTGELFF
CDR3 DNA: TGTGCCAGCAGCCCCAGACTAGCGGGAGTCCTCACCGGGGAGCTGTTTTTT

J gene: TRBJ2-5
V gene: TRBV5-1
D gene: -
clone size: -
CDR3 protein: CASSYRGAETQYF
CDR3 DNA: TGTGCCAGCAGCTATAGGGGAGCGGAGACCCAGTACTTC

J gene: TRBJ2-3
V gene: TRBV7-9
D gene: TRBD2
clone size: many
CDR3 protein: CASSYSGSADTQYF
CDR3 DNA: TGTGCCAGCAGTTACAGCGGGAGTGCAGATACGCAGTATTTT

J gene: TRBJ2-1
V gene: TRBV28
D gene: -
clone size: few
CDR3 protein: CASNWLASYNEQFF
CDR3 DNA: TGTGCCAGCAATTGGCTAGCGTCCTACAATGAGCAGTTCTTC

J gene: TRBJ1-1
V gene: TRBV12-3/TRBV12-4
D gene: -
clone size: -
CDR3 protein: CASSSDTSRTEAFF
CDR3 DNA: TGTGCCAGCAGTTCTGACACCTCGAGGACTGAAGCTTTCTTT

J gene: TRBJ1-2
V gene: TRBV27
D gene: TRBD1
clone size: many
CDR3 protein: CASSLSSGGDYGYTF
CDR3 DNA: TGTGCCAGCAGTTTATCCTCAGGGGGCGATTATGGCTACACCTTC

J gene: TRBJ1-1
V gene: TRBV11-2
D gene: -
clone size: many
CDR3 protein: CASSPVYNAAFF
CDR3 DNA: TGTGCCAGCAGCCCCGTTTATAACGCAGCTTTCTTT

J gene: TRBJ1-1
V gene: TRBV5-5
D gene: -
clone size: few
CDR3 protein: CASSPLPTLNTEAFF
CDR3 DNA: TGTGCCAGCAGCCCCCTGCCGACTCTGAACACTGAAGCTTTCTTT

J gene: TRBJ2-3
V gene: TRBV28
D gene: TRBD1
clone size: few
CDR3 protein: CASSWDREPYF
CDR3 DNA: TGTGCCAGCAGCTGGGACAGGGAACCGTATTTT

J gene: TRBJ1-4
V gene: TRBV10-3
D gene: -
clone size: -
CDR3 protein: CAIRQGSSSNEKLFF
CDR3 DNA: TGTGCCATCAGGCAGGGGTCCTCGTCTAATGAAAAACTGTTTTTT

J gene: TRBJ2-5
V gene: TRBV5-1
D gene: TRBD2
clone size: few
CDR3 protein: CASSFSGRSQETQYF
CDR3 DNA: TGCGCCAGCAGCTTCAGCGGGAGGTCTCAAGAGACCCAGTACTTC

J gene: TRBJ1-5
V gene: TRBV18
D gene: TRBD1
clone size: -
CDR3 protein: CASSPRTGLNQPQHF
CDR3 DNA: TGTGCCAGCTCACCTAGGACAGGGCTCAATCAGCCCCAGCATTTT

J gene: TRBJ2-1
V gene: TRBV7-9
D gene: -
clone size: many
CDR3 protein: CASTSDREGNEQFF
CDR3 DNA: TGTGCCAGCACCTCAGACAGGGAGGGCAATGAGCAGTTCTTC

J gene: TRBJ1-2
V gene: TRBV6-1
D gene: -
clone size: many
CDR3 protein: CASTEPGSRYGYTF
CDR3 DNA: TGTGCCAGCACCGAACCGGGATCCCGCTATGGCTACACCTTC

J gene: TRBJ1-5
V gene: TRBV2
D gene: -
clone size: many
CDR3 protein: CASSEGVPQPQHF
CDR3 DNA: TGTGCCAGCAGTGAAGGAGTTCCTCAGCCCCAGCATTTT

J gene: TRBJ1-1
V gene: TRBV29-1
D gene: -
clone size: -
CDR3 protein: CSVSTTLNTEAFF
CDR3 DNA: TGCAGCGTTTCGACAACCCTGAACACTGAAGCTTTCTTT

J gene: TRBJ1-2
V gene: TRBV7-2
D gene: -
clone size: -
CDR3 protein: CASSLARNYGYTF
CDR3 DNA: TGTGCCAGCAGCTTAGCCCGAAACTATGGCTACACCTTC

J gene: TRBJ2-1
V gene: TRBV20-1
D gene: TRBD2
clone size: few
CDR3 protein: CSARDLGGRIDEQFF
CDR3 DNA: TGCAGTGCTAGAGATCTGGGCGGGAGGATCGATGAGCAGTTCTTC

J gene: TRBJ2-5
V gene: TRBV18
D gene: TRBD2
clone size: -
CDR3 protein: CASSPSAGLAGMRETQYF
CDR3 DNA: TGTGCCAGCTCACCATCGGCCGGACTAGCGGGGATGCGGGAGACCCAGTACTTC